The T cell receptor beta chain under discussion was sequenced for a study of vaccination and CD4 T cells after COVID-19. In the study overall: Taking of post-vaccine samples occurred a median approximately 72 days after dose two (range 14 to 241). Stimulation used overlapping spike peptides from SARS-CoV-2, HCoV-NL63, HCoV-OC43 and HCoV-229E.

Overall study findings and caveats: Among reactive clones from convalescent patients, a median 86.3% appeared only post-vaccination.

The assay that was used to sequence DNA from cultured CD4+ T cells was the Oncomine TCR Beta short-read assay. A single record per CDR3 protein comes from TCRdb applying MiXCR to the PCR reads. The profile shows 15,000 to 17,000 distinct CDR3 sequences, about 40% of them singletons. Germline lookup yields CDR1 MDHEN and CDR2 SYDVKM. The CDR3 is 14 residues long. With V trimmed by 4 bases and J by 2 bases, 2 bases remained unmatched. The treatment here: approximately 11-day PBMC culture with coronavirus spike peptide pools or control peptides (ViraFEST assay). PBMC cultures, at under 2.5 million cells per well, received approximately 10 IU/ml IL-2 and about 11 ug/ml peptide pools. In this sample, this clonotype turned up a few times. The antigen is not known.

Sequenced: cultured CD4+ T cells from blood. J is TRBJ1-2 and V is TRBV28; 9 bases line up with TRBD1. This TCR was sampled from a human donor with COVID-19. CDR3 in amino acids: CASSSGTGNYGYTF. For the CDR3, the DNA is TGTGCCAGCAGTTCCGGGACAGGGAACTATGGCTACACCTTC.